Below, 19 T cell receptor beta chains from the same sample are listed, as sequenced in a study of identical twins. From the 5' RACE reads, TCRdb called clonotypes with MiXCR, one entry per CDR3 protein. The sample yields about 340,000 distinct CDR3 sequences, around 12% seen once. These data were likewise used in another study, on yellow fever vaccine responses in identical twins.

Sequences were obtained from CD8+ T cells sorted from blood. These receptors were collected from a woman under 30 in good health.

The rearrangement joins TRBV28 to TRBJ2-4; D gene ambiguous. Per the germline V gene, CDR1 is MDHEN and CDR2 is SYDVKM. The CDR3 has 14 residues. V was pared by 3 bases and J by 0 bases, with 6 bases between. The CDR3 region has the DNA TGTGCCAGCAGTTTTTATTTAGCCAAAAACATTCAGTACTTC. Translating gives CASSFYLAKNIQYF.

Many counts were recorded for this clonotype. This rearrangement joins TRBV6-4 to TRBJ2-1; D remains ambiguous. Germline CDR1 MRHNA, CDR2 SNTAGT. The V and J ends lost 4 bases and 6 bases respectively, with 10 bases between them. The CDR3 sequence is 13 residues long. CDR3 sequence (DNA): TGTGCCAGCAGTGGGTCCCCCAGCAATGAGCAGTTCTTC. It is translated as CASSGSPSNEQFF.

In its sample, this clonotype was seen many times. Here the CDR3 reads CSSPPQETQYF. CDR3 DNA sequence: TGCAGCTCACCCCCTCAAGAGACCCAGTACTTC. V usage is TRBV20-1 and J usage is TRBJ2-5; D not resolved. Germline V gene sequence: CDR1 DFQATT, CDR2 SNEGSKA (reference sequence). The CDR3 extends over 11 amino acids.

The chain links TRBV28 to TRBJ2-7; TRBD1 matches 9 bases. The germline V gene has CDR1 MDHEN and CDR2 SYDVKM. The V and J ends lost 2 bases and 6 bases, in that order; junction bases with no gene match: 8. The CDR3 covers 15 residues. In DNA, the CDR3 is TGTGCCAGCAGTTTACTCGGGACAGGGCTGGGCGAGCAGTACTTC. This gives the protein CASSLLGTGLGEQYF.

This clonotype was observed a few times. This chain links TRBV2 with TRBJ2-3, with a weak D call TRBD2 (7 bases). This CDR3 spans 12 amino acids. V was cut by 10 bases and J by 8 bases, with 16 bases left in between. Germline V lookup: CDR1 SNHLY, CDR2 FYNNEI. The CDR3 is CAKGEGEGTQYF. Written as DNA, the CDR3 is TGTGCCAAGGGGGAGGGGGAAGGTACGCAGTATTTT.

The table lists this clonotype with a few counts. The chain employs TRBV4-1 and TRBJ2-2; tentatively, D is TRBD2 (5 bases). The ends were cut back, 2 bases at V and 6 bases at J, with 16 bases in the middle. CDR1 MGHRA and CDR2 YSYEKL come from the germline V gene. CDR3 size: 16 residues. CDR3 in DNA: TGCGCCAGCAGCCAACATAGAGTGGGAGCTCCCGGGGAGCTGTTTTTT. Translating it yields CASSQHRVGAPGELFF.

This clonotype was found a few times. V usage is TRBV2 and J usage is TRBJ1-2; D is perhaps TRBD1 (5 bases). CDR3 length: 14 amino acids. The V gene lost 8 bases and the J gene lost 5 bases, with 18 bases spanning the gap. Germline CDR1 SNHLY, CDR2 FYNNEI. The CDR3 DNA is TGTGCCAGCTTAGGAGACAGAAACAAGTATGGCTACACCTTC. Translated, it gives CASLGDRNKYGYTF.

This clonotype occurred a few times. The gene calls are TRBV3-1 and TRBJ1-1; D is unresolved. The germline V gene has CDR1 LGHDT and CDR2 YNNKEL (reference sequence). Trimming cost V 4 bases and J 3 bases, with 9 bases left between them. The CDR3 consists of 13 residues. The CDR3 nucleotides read TGTGCCAGCAGCCTAGTACAGTACACTGAAGCTTTCTTT. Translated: CASSLVQYTEAFF.

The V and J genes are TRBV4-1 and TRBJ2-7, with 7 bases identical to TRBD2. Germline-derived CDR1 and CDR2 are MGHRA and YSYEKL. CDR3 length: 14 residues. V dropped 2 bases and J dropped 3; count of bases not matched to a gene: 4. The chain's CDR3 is CASSQPSGYYEQYF. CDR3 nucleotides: TGCGCCAGCAGCCAACCTAGCGGCTACTACGAGCAGTACTTC.

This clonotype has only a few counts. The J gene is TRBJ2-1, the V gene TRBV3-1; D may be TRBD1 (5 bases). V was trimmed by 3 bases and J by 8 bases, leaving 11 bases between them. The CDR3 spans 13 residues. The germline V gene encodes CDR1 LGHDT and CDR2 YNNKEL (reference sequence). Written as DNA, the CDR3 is TGTGCCAGCAGCCAGGGGCGTGGGGATGAGCAGTTCTTC. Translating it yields CASSQGRGDEQFF.

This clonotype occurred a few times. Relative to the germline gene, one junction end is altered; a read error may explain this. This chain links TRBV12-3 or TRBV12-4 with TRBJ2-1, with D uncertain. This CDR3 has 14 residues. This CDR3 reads CASSPESSYNEHFF. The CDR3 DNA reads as TGTGCCAGCAGCCCCGAAAGCTCCTACAATGAGCATTTCTTC.

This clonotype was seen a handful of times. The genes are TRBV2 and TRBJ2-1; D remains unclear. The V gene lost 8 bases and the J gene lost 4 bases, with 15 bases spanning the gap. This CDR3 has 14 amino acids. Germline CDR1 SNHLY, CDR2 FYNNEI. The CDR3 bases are TGTGCCAGCCGATGGTTGTCGGGTTACAATGAGCAGTTCTTC. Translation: CASRWLSGYNEQFF.

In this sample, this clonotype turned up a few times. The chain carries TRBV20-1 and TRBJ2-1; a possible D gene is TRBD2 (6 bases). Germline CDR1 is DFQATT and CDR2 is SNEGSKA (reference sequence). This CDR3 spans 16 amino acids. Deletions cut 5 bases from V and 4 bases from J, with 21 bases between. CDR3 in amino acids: CSAGGRVSIKYNEQFF. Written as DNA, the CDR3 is TGCAGTGCTGGAGGGCGGGTCAGTATTAAATACAATGAGCAGTTCTTC.

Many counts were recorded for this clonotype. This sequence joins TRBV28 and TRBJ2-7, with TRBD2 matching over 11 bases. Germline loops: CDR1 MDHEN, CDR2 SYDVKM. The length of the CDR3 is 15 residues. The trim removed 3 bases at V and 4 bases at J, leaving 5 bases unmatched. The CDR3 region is CASSLILAGVYEQYF. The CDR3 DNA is TGTGCCAGCAGTTTGATACTAGCGGGAGTTTACGAGCAGTACTTC.

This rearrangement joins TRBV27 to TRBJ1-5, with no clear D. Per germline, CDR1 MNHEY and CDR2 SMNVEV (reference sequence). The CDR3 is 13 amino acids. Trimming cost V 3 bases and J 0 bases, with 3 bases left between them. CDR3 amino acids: CASSLTSNQPQHF. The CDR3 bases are TGTGCCAGCAGTTTGACTAGCAATCAGCCCCAGCATTTT.

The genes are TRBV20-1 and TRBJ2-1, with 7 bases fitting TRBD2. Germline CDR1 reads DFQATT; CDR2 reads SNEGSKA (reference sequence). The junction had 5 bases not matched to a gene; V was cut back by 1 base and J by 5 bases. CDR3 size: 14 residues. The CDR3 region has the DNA TGCAGTGCTAGAGCGAGCGGGATAAACAATGAGCAGTTCTTC. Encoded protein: CSARASGINNEQFF.

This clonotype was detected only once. The CDR3 nucleotides are TGTGCCAGCAGCTTCCAGGGAGCTGGGGCCAACGTCCTGACTTTC. Amino acids: CASSFQGAGANVLTF. This chain connects TRBV5-6 to TRBJ2-6; D might be TRBD1 or TRBD2, each matching 5 bases. CDR1 and CDR2 from the germline V gene are SGHDT and YYEEEE. There are 15 residues in the CDR3. The V end was cut by 2 bases, the J end by 2 bases, with 8 bases between.

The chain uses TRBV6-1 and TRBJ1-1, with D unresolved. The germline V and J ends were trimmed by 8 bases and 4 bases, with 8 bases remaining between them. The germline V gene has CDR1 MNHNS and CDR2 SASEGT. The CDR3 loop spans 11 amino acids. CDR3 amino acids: CASQYGTEAFF. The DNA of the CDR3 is TGTGCCAGCCAATATGGCACTGAAGCTTTCTTT.

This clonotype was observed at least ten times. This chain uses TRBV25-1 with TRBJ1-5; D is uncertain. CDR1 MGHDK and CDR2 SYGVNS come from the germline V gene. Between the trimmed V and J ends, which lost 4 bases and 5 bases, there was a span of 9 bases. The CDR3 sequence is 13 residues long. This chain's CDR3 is CASSGRADQPQHF. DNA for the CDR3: TGTGCCAGCAGTGGACGGGCGGATCAGCCCCAGCATTTT.